This entry is about one T cell receptor (beta chain). The sample is drawn from a study of blood T cell repertoires in COVID-19. Study overall: COVID-19 samples, acute and convalescent, were from the United States, Italy and Spain. PBMCs, B-cell-depleted T cells, or T cells provided the cDNA or gDNA that made up the material.

CDR3 length: 15 amino acids. Looked up from germline, CDR1 is MNHEY and CDR2 is SMNVEV (reference sequence). V lost 5 bases to trimming and J lost 0 bases; unmatched junction nucleotides: 6. Original processing methods: Amplification from reference gene primers served as the basis for estimated nucleated cell counts. The assay was immunoSEQ multiplex PCR, and TCRdb's table has in-frame clones only and misses some. V, J and clone size are taken as reported in that table, and D and trimming were inferred from the DNA itself. The data show about 130,000 clones, almost 85% seen once. The V gene is TRBV27, the J gene TRBJ1-2; 7 bases align to TRBD1. The sequenced material came from peripheral blood. This TCR derives from a human donor in a cohort sampled during active COVID-19. CDR3: CASSPYRGTNYGYTF. The CDR3, as DNA: TGTGCCAGCAGTCCCTACAGGGGAACTAACTATGGCTACACCTTC.